This T cell receptor beta chain was sequenced for a study of cytomegalovirus exposure and HLA in healthy donors. In the PCR, 60 Vbeta and 13 Jbeta primers were used. Libraries were prepared by immunoSEQ multiplex PCR; TCRdb keeps only in-frame clonotypes and omits some of them. The profile shows about 85,000 clones, approximately 80% of them singletons. Germline CDR1 LNHDA, CDR2 SQIVND (reference sequence). The CDR3 totals 16 residues. Germline trimming cut 0 bases from V and 2 bases from J; bases unmatched to any gene: 6. This receptor was obtained from a woman between 45 and 60 years old in good health and CMV-seropositive. The sequenced material came from PBMCs. The chain links TRBV19 to TRBJ2-5, with TRBD1 matching 7 bases. The DNA for the CDR3 is TGTGCCAGTAGTATAGATCTGTACAGGGGTCAAGAGACCCAGTACTTC. Amino acids: CASSIDLYRGQETQYF.